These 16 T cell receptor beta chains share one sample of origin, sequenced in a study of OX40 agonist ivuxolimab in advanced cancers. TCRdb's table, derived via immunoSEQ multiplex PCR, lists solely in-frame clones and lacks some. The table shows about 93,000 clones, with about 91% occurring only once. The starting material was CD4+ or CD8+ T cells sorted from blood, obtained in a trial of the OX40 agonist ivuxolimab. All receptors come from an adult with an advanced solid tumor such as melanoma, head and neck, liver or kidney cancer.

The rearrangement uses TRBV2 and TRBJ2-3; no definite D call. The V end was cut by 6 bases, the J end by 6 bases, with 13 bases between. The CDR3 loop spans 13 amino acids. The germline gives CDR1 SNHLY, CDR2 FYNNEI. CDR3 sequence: CASSPSNSDTQYF. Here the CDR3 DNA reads TGTGCCAGCAGCCCCTCAAACTCCGATACGCAGTATTTT.

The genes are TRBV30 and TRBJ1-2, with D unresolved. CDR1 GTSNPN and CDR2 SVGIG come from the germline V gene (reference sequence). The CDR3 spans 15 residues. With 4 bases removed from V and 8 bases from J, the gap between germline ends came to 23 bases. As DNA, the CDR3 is TGTGCCTGGAACCCGCCCCAGGCGGGGATTAGGGGCTACACCTTC. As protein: CAWNPPQAGIRGYTF.

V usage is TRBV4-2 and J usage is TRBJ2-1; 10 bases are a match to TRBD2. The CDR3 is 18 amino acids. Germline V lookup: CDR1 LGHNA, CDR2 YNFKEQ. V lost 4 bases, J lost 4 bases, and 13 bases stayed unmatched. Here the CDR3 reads CASSRQPWRTSGYNEQFF. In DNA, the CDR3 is TGTGCCAGCAGCCGACAACCATGGAGGACTAGCGGATACAATGAGCAGTTCTTC.

Written as DNA, the CDR3 is TGCGCCAGCAGCCCACGGACGGATGGCTCACCCCTCCACTTT. This encodes CASSPRTDGSPLHF. The rearrangement uses TRBV5-1 and TRBJ1-6; D remains ambiguous. This CDR3 contains 14 residues. Trimming shortened V by 4 bases and J by 10 bases, and 15 bases separated the two germline ends. CDR1 and CDR2 (germline): SGHRS, YFSETQ.

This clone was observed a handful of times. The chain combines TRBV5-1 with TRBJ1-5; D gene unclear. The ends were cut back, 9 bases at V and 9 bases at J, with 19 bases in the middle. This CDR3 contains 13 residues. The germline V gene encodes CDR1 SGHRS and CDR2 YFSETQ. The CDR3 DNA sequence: TGCGCCACACGACCACCCTCATCCTCGCCCCAGCATTTT. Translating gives CATRPPSSSPQHF. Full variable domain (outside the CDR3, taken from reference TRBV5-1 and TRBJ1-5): KAGVTQTPRYLIKTRGQQVTLSCSPISGHRSVSWYQQTPGQGLQFLFEYFSETQRNKGNFPGRFSGRQFSNSRSEMNVSTLELGDSALYLCATRPPSSSPQHFGDGTRLSIL.

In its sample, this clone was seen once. CDR3 sequence (DNA): TGTGCCAGCAGCGAAGTAGACAGACCGAACACTGAAGCTTTCTTT. Amino acid sequence: CASSEVDRPNTEAFF. The chain links TRBV5-6 to TRBJ1-1; the D gene is possibly TRBD1 (5 bases). CDR1 and CDR2 from the germline V gene are SGHDT and YYEEEE. Trimming removed 4 bases at V and 1 base at J, with 14 bases between. The length of the CDR3 is 15 residues.

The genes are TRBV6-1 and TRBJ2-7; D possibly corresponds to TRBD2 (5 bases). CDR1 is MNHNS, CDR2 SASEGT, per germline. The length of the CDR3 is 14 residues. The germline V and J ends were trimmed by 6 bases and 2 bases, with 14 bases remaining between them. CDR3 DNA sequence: TGTGCCAGCAGGCGGGCGCAGGAGGCCTACGAGCAGTACTTC. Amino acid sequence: CASRRAQEAYEQYF.

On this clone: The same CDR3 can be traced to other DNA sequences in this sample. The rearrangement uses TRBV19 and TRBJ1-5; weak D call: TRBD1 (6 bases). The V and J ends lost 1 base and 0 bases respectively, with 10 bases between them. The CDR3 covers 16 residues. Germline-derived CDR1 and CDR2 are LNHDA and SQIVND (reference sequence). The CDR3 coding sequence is TGTGCCAGTAGTATAGGTGGAGGGGGTAGCAATCAGCCCCAGCATTTT. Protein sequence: CASSIGGGGSNQPQHF. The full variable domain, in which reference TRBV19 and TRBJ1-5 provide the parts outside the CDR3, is DGGITQSPKYLFRKEGQNVTLSCEQNLNHDAMYWYRQDPGQGLRLIYYSQIVNDFQKGDIAEGYSVSREKKESFPLTVTSAQKNPTAFYLCASSIGGGGSNQPQHFGDGTRLSIL.

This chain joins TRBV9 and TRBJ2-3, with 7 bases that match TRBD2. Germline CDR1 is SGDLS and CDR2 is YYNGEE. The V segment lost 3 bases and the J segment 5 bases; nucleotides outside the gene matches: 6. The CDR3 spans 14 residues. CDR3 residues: CASSASGGVDTQYF. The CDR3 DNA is TGTGCCAGCAGCGCCTCTGGGGGGGTAGATACGCAGTATTTT.

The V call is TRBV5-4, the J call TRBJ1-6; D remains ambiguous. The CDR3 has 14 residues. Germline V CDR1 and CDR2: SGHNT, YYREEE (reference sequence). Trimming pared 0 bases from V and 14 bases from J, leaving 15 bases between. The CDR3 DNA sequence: TGTGCCAGCAGCTTGGAACGGACCGAGCACACCCTCCACTTT. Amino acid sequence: CASSLERTEHTLHF.

CDR3: CASSPLWSFNNEQFF. CDR3 DNA sequence: TGTGCCAGCAGTCCTCTTTGGTCCTTTAACAATGAGCAGTTCTTC. The chain combines TRBV6-5 with TRBJ2-1; D is unresolved. Trimming shortened V by 5 bases and J by 5 bases, and 16 bases separated the two germline ends. The CDR3 has 15 amino acids. Germline CDR1 is MNHEY and CDR2 is SVGAGI.

CDR3 amino acids: CASSQPPYEQYF. Written as DNA, the CDR3 is TGCGCCAGCAGCCAACCCCCCTACGAGCAGTACTTC. The chain links TRBV4-1 to TRBJ2-7; D unclear. The length of the CDR3 is 12 residues. Germline CDR1 and CDR2: MGHRA and YSYEKL. The germline V and J ends were trimmed by 2 bases and 2 bases, with 4 bases remaining between them.

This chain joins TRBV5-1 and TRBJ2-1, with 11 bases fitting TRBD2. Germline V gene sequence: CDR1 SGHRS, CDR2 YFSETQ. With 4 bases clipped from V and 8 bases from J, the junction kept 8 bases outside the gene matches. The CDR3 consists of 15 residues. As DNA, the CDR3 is TGCGCCAGCAGCACCACTAGCGGGAGAGGGGATGAGCAGTTCTTC. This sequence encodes CASSTTSGRGDEQFF.

The CDR3 spells CASSQDAPPGLAGGDTGELFF. The DNA of the CDR3 is TGTGCCAGCAGCCAAGATGCGCCGCCGGGACTAGCGGGGGGCGACACCGGGGAGCTGTTTTTT. The chain is built from TRBV14 and TRBJ2-2; 15 positions match TRBD2. Per germline, CDR1 SGHDN and CDR2 FVKESK. V lost 0 bases and J lost 3; bases outside the gene matches: 11. This CDR3 has 21 amino acids.

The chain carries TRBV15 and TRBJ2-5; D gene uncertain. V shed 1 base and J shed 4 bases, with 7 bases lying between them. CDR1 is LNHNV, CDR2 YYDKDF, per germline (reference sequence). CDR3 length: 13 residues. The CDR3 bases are TGTGCCACCAGCAGAGGGGGTGGAGAGACCCAGTACTTC. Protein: CATSRGGGETQYF.

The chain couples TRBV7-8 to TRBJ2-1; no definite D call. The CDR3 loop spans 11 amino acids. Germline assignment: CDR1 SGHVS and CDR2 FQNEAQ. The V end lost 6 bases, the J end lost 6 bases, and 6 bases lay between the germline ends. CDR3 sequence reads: CASSQANEQFF. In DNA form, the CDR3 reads TGTGCCAGCAGTCAAGCCAATGAGCAGTTCTTC.